This T cell receptor beta chain was documented in a study of Ad26.COV2.S vaccination and SARS-CoV-2 variants. Study context: Ad26.COV2.S shots went into the muscle once or twice, 56 days apart.

About this clone: As yet, its antigen is unknown.

Assay: immunoSEQ multiplex PCR; the TCRdb copy retains only in-frame clones and omits some. The sample includes roughly 300,000 clones, less than 90% of them seen just once. Trimming cost V 10 bases and J 0 bases; bases outside gene matches: 8. Germline-derived CDR1 and CDR2 are MDHEN and SYDVKM. CDR3 length: 15 amino acids. Study-level results: Measurements of TCR breadth and depth may have given underestimates of the total T cell responses.

Treatment here: about 20 received Ad26.COV2.S at low or high dose, single or two shots; about 5 received placebo; per-sample allocation not given. Sample collection was performed on day 63 after the first vaccine or placebo injection. The chain links TRBV28 to TRBJ2-5; 10 positions match TRBD2. This specimen consisted of peripheral blood, obtained in a trial of Ad26.COV2.S vaccine versus placebo. This TCR came from a person between 18 and 65 years old who received the Ad26.COV2.S COVID-19 vaccine or a placebo. CDR3 bases: TGTGCCATCAAGACTAGCGGGTTGTACCAAGAGACCCAGTACTTC. The encoded protein is CAIKTSGLYQETQYF.